This T cell receptor beta chain came from a study of T cells in localized non-small cell lung cancer. The junction had 6 bases not matched to a gene; V was cut back by 4 bases and J by 12 bases. The germline gives CDR1 SGHNT, CDR2 YYREEE (reference sequence). This CDR3 is 11 amino acids long. The protocol was immunoSEQ multiplex PCR, while the TCRdb copy is restricted to in-frame clones and leaves out a portion. The data hold 10,000 to 13,000 clones, with about three quarters observed a single time. Concerning this clone itself: Its target is unknown.

Study-wide findings and caveats: Maximal T cell clonality occurred in uninvolved adjacent lung, with tumor ranking below it.

The sample was peripheral blood, taken before any cancer treatment. The TCR was taken from a male donor aged 60 or over with stage I lung adenocarcinoma. This sequence joins TRBV5-4 and TRBJ1-1; 7 bases are shared with TRBD1. CDR3 in amino acids: CASSTTGRTFF. In DNA, the CDR3 is TGTGCCAGCAGCACGACAGGGAGGACTTTCTTT. Looking up the rest from reference TRBV5-4 and TRBJ1-1 gives the full variable domain: ETGVTQSPTHLIKTRGQQVTLRCSSQSGHNTVSWYQQALGQGPQFIFQYYREEENGRGNFPPRFSGLQFPNYSSELNVNALELDDSALYLCASSTTGRTFFGQGTRLTVV.